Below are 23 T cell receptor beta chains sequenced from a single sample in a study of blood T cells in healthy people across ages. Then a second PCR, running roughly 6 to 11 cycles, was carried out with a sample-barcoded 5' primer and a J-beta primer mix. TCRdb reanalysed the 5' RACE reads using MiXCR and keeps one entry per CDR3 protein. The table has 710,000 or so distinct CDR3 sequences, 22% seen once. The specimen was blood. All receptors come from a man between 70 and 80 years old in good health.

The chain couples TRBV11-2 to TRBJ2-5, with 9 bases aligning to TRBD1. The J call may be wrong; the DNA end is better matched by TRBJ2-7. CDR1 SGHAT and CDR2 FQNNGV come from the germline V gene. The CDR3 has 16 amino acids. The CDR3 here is CASSPGYRGPFYEQYF. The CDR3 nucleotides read TGTGCCAGCAGCCCAGGCTACAGGGGGCCCTTCTACGAGCAGTACTTC.

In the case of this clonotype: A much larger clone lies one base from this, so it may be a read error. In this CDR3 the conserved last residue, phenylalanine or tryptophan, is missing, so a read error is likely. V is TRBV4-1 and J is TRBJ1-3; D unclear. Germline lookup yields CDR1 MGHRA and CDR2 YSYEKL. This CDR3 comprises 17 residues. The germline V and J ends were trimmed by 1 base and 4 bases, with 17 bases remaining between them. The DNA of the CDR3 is TGCGCCAGCAGCCAAGGGGAGATTAAACTAGGGGGAAACACCATATATCTT. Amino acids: CASSQGEIKLGGNTIYL.

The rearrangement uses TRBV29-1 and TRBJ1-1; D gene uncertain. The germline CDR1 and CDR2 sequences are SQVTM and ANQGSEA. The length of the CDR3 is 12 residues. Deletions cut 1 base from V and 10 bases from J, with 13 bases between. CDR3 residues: CSVEVGIRGAFF. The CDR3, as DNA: TGCAGCGTTGAAGTCGGAATCCGAGGAGCTTTCTTT.

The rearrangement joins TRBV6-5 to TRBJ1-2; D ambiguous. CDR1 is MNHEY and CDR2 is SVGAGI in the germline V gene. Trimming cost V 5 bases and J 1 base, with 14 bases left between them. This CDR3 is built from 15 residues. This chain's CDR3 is CASSRRAAGNYGYTF. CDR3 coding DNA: TGTGCCAGCAGTCGAAGGGCAGCCGGTAACTATGGCTACACCTTC.

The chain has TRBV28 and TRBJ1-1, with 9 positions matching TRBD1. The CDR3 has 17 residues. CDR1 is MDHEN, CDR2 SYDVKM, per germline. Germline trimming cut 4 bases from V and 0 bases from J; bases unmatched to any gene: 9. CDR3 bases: TGTGCCAGCAGTTCGGTCCCGGGACAGGGAATGAACACTGAAGCTTTCTTT. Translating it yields CASSSVPGQGMNTEAFF.

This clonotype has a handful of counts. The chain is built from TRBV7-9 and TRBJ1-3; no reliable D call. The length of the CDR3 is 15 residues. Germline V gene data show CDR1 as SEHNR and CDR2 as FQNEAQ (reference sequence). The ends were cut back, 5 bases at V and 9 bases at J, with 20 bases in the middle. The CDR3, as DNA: TGTGCCAGCAGCCCCCGTGCGGTCCGGGGTGGCACCATATATTTT. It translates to CASSPRAVRGGTIYF.

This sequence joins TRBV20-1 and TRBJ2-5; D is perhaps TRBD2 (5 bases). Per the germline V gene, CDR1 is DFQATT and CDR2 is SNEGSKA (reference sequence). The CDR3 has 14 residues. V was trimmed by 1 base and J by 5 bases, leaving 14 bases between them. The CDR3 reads CSARVLSGGETQYF. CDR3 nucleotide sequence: TGCAGTGCTAGAGTCCTGAGCGGCGGGGAGACCCAGTACTTC.

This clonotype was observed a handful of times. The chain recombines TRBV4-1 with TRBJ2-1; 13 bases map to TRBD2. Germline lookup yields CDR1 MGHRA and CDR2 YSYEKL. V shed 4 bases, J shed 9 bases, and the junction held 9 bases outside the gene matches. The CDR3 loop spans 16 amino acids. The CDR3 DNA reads TGCGCCAGCAGCCCGGCCGGGACTAGCGGGAATATTGAGCAGTTCTTC. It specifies CASSPAGTSGNIEQFF.

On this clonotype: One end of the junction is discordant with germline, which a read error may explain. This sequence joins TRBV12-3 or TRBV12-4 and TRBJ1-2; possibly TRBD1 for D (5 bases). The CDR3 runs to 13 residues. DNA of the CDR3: TGTGCCAGCTCCCCGGGGACCAACTATGGCCACACCTTC. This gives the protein CASSPGTNYGHTF.

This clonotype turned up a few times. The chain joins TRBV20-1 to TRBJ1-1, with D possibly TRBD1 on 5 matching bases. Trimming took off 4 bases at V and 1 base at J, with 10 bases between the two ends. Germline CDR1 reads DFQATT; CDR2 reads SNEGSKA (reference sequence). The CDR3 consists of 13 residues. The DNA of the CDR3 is TGCAGTGCTATAGGGGCCGCGAACACTGAAGCTTTCTTT. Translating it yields CSAIGAANTEAFF.

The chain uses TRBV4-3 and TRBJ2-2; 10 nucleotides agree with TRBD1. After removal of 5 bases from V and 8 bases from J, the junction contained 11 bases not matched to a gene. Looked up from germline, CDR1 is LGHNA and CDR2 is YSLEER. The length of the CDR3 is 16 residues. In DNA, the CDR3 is TGCGCCAGCAGCTCCGGGACAGGGGCGAGGATAGGGGAGCTGTTTTTT. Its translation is CASSSGTGARIGELFF.

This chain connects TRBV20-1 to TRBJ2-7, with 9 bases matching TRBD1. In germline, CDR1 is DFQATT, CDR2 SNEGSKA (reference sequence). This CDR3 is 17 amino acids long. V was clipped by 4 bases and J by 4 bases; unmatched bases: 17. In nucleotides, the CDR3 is TGCAGTGCTAATACGGAAGGACGAGGGACAGGGCGGTACGAGCAGTACTTC. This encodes CSANTEGRGTGRYEQYF.

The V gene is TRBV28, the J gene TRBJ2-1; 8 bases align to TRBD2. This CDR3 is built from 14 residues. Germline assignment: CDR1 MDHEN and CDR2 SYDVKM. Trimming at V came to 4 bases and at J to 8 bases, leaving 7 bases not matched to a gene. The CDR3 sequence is CASSSGGPKDEQFF. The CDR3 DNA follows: TGTGCCAGCAGTTCGGGGGGGCCTAAGGATGAGCAGTTCTTC.

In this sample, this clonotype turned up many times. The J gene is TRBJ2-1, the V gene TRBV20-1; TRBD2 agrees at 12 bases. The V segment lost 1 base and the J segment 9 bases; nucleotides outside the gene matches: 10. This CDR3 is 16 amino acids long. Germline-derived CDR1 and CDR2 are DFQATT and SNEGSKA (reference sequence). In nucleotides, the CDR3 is TGCAGTGCTAGAGTAAGGCTAGCGGGGGGGCCGGGTGAGCAGTTCTTC. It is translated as CSARVRLAGGPGEQFF.

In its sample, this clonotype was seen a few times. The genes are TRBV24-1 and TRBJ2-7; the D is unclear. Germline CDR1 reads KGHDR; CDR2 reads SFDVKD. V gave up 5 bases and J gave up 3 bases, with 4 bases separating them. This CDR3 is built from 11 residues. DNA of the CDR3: TGTGCCACCAGTGCGGGCTACGAGCAGTACTTC. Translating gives CATSAGYEQYF.

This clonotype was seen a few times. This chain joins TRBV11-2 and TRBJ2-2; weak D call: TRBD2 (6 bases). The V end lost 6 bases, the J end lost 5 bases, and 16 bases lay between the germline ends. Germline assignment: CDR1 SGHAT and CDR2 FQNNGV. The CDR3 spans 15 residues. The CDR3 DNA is TGTGCCAGCAGGGGAGGCGGGGAGAGAACCGGGGAGCTGTTTTTT. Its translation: CASRGGGERTGELFF.

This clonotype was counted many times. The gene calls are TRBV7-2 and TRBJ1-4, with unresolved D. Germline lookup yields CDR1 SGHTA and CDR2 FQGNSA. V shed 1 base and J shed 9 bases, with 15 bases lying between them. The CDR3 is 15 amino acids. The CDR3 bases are TGTGCCAGCAGCTTAGATCCCTTTGGAGGCAAAAAACTGTTTTTT. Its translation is CASSLDPFGGKKLFF.

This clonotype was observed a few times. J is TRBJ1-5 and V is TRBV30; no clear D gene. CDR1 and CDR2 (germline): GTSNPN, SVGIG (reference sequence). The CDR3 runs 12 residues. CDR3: CAGGGGNQPQHF. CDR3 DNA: TGTGCTGGAGGTGGGGGCAATCAGCCCCAGCATTTT.

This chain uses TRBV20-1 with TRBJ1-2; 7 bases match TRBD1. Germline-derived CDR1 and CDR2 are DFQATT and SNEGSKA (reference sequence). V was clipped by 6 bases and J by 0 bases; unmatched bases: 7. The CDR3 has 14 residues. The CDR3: CSAQDRRTNYGYTF. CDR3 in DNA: TGCAGTGCACAGGACAGGAGAACTAACTATGGCTACACCTTC.

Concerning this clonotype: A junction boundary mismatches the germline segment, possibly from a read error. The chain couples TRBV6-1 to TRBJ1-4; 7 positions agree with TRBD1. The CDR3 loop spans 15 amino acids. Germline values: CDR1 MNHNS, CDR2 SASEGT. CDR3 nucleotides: TGTGCCAGCAGGAAGGGGGCTCGGGCTAATGAAAAACTGGTTTTT. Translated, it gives CASRKGARANEKLVF.

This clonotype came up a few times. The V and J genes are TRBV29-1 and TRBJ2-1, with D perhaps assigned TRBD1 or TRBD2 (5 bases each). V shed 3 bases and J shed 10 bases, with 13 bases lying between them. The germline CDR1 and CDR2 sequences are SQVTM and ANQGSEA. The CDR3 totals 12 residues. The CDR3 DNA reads TGCAGCGTTGATTTGACGGGGCGGGAGCAGTTCTTC. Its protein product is CSVDLTGREQFF.

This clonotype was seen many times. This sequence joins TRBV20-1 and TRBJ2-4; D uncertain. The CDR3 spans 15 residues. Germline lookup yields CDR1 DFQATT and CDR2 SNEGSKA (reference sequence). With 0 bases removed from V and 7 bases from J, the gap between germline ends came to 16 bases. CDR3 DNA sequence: TGCAGTGCTAGAGACCCTTCTCGAGCATCGAACATTCAGTACTTC. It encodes CSARDPSRASNIQYF.

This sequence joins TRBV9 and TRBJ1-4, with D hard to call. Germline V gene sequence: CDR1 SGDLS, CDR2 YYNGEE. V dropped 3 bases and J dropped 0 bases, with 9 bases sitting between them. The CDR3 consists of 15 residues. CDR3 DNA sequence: TGTGCCAGCAGCGGGGGAGCCGCAACTAATGAAAAACTGTTTTTT. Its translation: CASSGGAATNEKLFF.